This T cell receptor (beta chain) comes out of a study of a mutant IDH1 vaccine in newly diagnosed glioma. Study-level background: Among treated patients, 62.5% were male and approximately 40% female, and mean age was 40.4 years. Previous care, which was radiotherapy, temozolomide, or both, most often involved both.

TCRdb's table, derived via immunoSEQ multiplex PCR, lists solely in-frame clones and lacks some. The sample holds 15,000 to 20,000 clones, about 80% seen once. The V gene's germline CDR1 is SGHNT and CDR2 YYREEE (reference sequence). The length of the CDR3 is 17 residues. Germline trimming cut 2 bases from V and 3 bases from J; bases unmatched to any gene: 7. Documented time point: baseline, week 1 (first vaccination visit). The treatment here: pre-vaccination baseline after standard-of-care therapy. The source is a man in his forties with glioma. This specimen consisted of PBMCs, obtained from a glioma patient treated with radiotherapy, temozolomide or both. The chain recombines TRBV5-4 with TRBJ2-6; the match to TRBD2 covers 8 bases. DNA for the CDR3: TGTGCCAGCAGCTTCGGGGGGGCTTCGGATGGGGCCAACGTCCTGACTTTC. It specifies CASSFGGASDGANVLTF. Together with reference TRBV5-4 and TRBJ2-6, the CDR3 gives the full variable domain: ETGVTQSPTHLIKTRGQQVTLRCSSQSGHNTVSWYQQALGQGPQFIFQYYREEENGRGNFPPRFSGLQFPNYSSELNVNALELDDSALYLCASSFGGASDGANVLTFGAGSRLTVL.